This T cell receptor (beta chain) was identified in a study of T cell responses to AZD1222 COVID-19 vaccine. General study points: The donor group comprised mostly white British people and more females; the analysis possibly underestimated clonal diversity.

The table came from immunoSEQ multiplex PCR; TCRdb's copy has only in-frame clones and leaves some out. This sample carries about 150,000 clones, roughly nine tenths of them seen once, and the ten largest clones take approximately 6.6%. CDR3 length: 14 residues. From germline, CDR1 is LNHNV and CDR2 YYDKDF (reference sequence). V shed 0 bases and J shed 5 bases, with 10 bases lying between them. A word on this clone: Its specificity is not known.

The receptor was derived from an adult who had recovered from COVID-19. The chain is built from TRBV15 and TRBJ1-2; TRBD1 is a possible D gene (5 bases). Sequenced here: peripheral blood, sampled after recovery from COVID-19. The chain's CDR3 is CATSRETARYGYTF. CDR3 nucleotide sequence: TGTGCCACCAGCAGAGAGACAGCACGATATGGCTACACCTTC.